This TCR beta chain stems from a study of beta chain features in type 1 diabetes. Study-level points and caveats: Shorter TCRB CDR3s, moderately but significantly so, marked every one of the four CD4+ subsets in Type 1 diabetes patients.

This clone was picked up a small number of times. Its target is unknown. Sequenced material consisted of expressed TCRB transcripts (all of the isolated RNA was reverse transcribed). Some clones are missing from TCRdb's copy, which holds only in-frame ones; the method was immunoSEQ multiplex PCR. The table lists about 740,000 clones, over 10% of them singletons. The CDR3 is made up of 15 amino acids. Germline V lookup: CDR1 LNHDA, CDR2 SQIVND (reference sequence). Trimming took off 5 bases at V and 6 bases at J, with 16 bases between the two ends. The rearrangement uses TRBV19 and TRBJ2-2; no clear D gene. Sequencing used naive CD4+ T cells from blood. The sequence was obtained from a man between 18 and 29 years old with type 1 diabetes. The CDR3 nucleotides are TGTGCCAGTAGTGCCGGGTCTTGGGTACCCGGGGAGCTGTTTTTT. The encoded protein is CASSAGSWVPGELFF.